Reported below is one T cell receptor (beta chain). This clone was picked up one time. It has no known antigen specificity. Base qualities were left out, and no much larger clone turns up one base away. The sample belongs to a study of shared clonotypes between healthy human individuals (dated by TCRdb to the early 2020s). General notes on the study: The cohort comprised two women and a few men aged 18 to 49 years. To estimate repertoire size and how much clonotypes are shared between individuals, the study performed deep sequencing of blood TCR repertoires from a few healthy adults. Each donor's leukapheresis produced roughly between about 0.8 and 10 billion PBMCs. For each donor, CD4 naive and CD4 memory were each run on three plates, CD8 naive on two plates, and CD8 memory on one plate. To increase sequencing depth and limit assay-specific biases, TCR repertoire library preparation and sequencing were carried out by different laboratories using diverse techniques. Broader findings and caveats from the paper: Sampling was restricted to blood, and TCR repertoires in tissues likely differ from the TCR repertoires found in blood. Clonotypes shared by all four sorted-subset donors showed higher generation probabilities than non-shared clonotypes. Based on pairwise subsampling, the degree of clonotype sharing among donors was expected to be affected by sequencing depth. Sharing across several donors was observed for about 4.8% of naive CD4, 3% to 3.5% of naive CD8, roughly 2.3% of memory CD4, and around 0.44% of memory CD8 clonotypes. Even with the large sequencing depth, rarefaction of the sorted-subset datasets indicated that sequencing was incomplete. Because the study included only a small number of donors, the genetic and exposure-history diversity represented was limited. Estimated clonotype richness was generally larger for naive than for memory subsets.

TCR CDR3 regions were amplified from genomic DNA by multiplex PCR using the deep immunoSEQ assay. Extracted genomic DNA from each cell subset was distributed evenly across all wells of several immunoSEQ 96-well plates, and each plate was treated as a replicate. For sorted subsets, roughly 190 ng of genomic DNA, equivalent to roughly 33,000 T cell genomes, went into each replicate PCR. Purified libraries were quantified with a Qubit 3.0 fluorometer, sized on a Bioanalyzer 2100, and re-quantified with the KAPA Library Quantification kit. Every immunoSEQ 96-well plate was sequenced on a separate single-read 150-cycle Illumina NextSeq 550 flow cell. The study's processing was this. Because the immunoSEQ output held only junctional sequences and lacked quality scores, the filtering could not match the filtering applied to full-length reads. To assign V/J genes and CDR3, sequences were annotated against IMGT germline references using PyIR, a Python wrapper for IgBLAST v1.9. Reads with weak V/J assignments (E-value above 1e-6), missing CDR3, stop codons, out-of-frame junctions, or ambiguous translated residues were removed. V3J clonotypes were defined by identical inferred V gene, J gene, and CDR3 amino acid sequence. To compute the percentage overlap between repertoires, the number of shared unique clonotypes was divided by the size of the smaller repertoire. RTK rarefaction, the Chao1 estimator, and Recon v2.1 estimates of unobserved clonotypes were used to assess repertoire richness. OLGA was used to compute generation probabilities for all TCRbeta clonotypes that the gDNA method yielded from several donors. TCRdb mirrors the immuneACCESS table, restricted to in-frame sequences. Some clones are absent from its copies; in checked studies, under half trace to an unresolved V gene, and the reason for the others is unknown. V, J and clone size were drawn from that table, and D and trimming were deduced from the DNA. The sample table lists about 1 million clones, about 84% of them with a count of one. More than 0.45% of the sample is held by the ten biggest clonotypes.

The CDR3 numbers 15 residues from cysteine through phenylalanine. Only the CDR3 DNA is retained, 45 bases long and in frame from the first base. V lost 4 bases and J lost 0 bases; the stretch between them is 12 bases long. CDR1 SGHTA and CDR2 FQGNSA are derived from the germline V gene. The donors were healthy, HIV-negative adults who had no recently reported acute infections or vaccinations. Every donor was a Caucasian adult living in Nashville, Tennessee, USA. Magnetic negative selection was used to enrich CD4+ T cells, after which naive cells were positively selected on CD45RA and the negative fraction became the memory subset. After blood collection by leukapheresis, PBMCs were isolated using Ficoll-Histopaque density gradient centrifugation and then cryopreserved in the vapor phase of liquid nitrogen. Analytical flow cytometry was used to check the purity and quantity of each magnetically sorted T cell population. Genomic DNA was isolated from every sorted fraction and measured by UV absorbance on a Nanodrop 2000c.

The sequence was obtained from a man between 18 and 35 years old in good health. Some clones in this sample may be carry-over from other donors' samples. The sequencing input was memory CD4+ T cells from PBMCs. The cell subset or site label, as the study defines it: CD45RA-negative fraction. Recombination linked TRBV7-2 to TRBJ1-1, with a tentative D gene TRBD1 over 6 matching bases. The CDR3 amino acid sequence is: CASSSQQGLNTEAFF. The DNA sequence follows: TGTGCCAGCAGCTCTCAACAGGGTTTGAACACTGAAGCTTTCTTT.